Listed below are T cell receptor beta chains from one sample, sequenced in a study of T cell responses to AZD1222 COVID-19 vaccine. Data came from immunoSEQ multiplex PCR; TCRdb stores just in-frame clones and leaves some out. The sample includes more than 250,000 clones, approximately 95% seen only once; the top ten take around 0.6%. The input for sequencing was peripheral blood, taken on day 0 of AZD1222 vaccination. The receptor source for this set is an adult in good health. Each CDR3 is given without its conserved first and last residue. The D gene is left open where the match is weak.

ASSPEWGAFEQY	12	TRBV7-2	.	TRBJ2-7
ASSNTGFGEQY	11	TRBV25-1	.	TRBJ2-7
ATSDFEGGYT	10	TRBV24-1	.	TRBJ1-2
ATSRTVALSSYNEQF	15	TRBV15	.	TRBJ2-1
ASSSGTGLGKLF	12	TRBV28	TRBD1	TRBJ1-4
ASSLRQGDTEAF	12	TRBV7-9	TRBD1	TRBJ1-1
ASSLTGGGTEAF	12	TRBV28	.	TRBJ1-1
ASSPPSGYAYEQY	13	TRBV18	.	TRBJ2-7
ASSMGRRTNYGYT	13	TRBV19	.	TRBJ1-2
ASSLDGGELF	10	TRBV11-2	.	TRBJ2-2
ASSADNIVNTEAF	13	TRBV9	.	TRBJ1-1
ASSLEGSYEQY	11	TRBV28	.	TRBJ2-7
ASSYTADTGELF	12	TRBV6-5	.	TRBJ2-2
ASSEGLAGWADTQY	14	TRBV5-1	TRBD2	TRBJ2-3
ASSRLAGESQTQY	13	TRBV4-3	TRBD2	TRBJ2-5
ATSDGGRMADTQY	13	TRBV24-1	TRBD2	TRBJ2-3
ASNLGDTQY	9	TRBV6-5	.	TRBJ2-3
ASSYGGTGAAYEQY	14	TRBV6-5	TRBD1	TRBJ2-7
ASSQGTLDTQY	11	TRBV7-7	.	TRBJ2-3
GTRSGQGTNEQF	12	TRBV28	TRBD1	TRBJ2-1
ASSITGDYGYT	11	TRBV13	TRBD1	TRBJ1-2
ASSSGTALGETQY	13	TRBV7-3	.	TRBJ2-5
ATIREALF	8	TRBV6-4	.	TRBJ1-4
ASSLGRNPYEQY	12	TRBV6-5	.	TRBJ2-7
ASSLVGSGGTYNEQF	15	TRBV7-8	TRBD2	TRBJ2-1
ASSPGHTDTQY	11	TRBV19	.	TRBJ2-3
ASSSTGGGSTEAF	13	TRBV11-2	.	TRBJ1-1
ASSSRLACT	9	TRBV7-2	.	TRBJ1-2
ASTEIAPTDTQY	12	TRBV2	.	TRBJ2-3
ASSPQQYMNTEAF	13	TRBV9	.	TRBJ1-1
ASREQGSSYEQY	12	TRBV5-1	TRBD1	TRBJ2-7
ASSEGTSTDTQY	12	TRBV6-4	.	TRBJ2-3
ASSSRRTSQGGNQPQH	16	TRBV6-2/TRBV6-3	.	TRBJ1-5
ASSDNRGRGAF	11	TRBV2	TRBD1	TRBJ1-1
ASSSNSGASGNEQF	14	TRBV7-3	TRBD2	TRBJ2-1
ASSPRGYGSYEQY	13	TRBV5-1	.	TRBJ2-7
ASSLQGQGGVEQY	13	TRBV5-4	.	TRBJ2-7
ASSGTGPGNEQF	12	TRBV5-4	TRBD1	TRBJ2-1
ASSPWDRTLYGYT	13	TRBV11-2	TRBD1	TRBJ1-2
ASSTGGADYGYT	12	TRBV5-6	.	TRBJ1-2
ASSMTGRYGYT	11	TRBV19	.	TRBJ1-2
ASSENGRLIRETQY	14	TRBV6-1	.	TRBJ2-5
ASMGTGGTSGTTNEQF	16	TRBV19	TRBD2	TRBJ2-1
ASSNGQPQH	9	TRBV2	.	TRBJ1-5
ASSGRAPQH	9	TRBV28	.	TRBJ1-5
ASSPLGDDQPQH	12	TRBV5-1	.	TRBJ1-5
ATSDRDRSWPQH	12	TRBV24-1	TRBD1	TRBJ1-5
ASSMGDRVNSPLH	13	TRBV19	TRBD1	TRBJ1-6
ASSPPGGALGYT	12	TRBV5-4	.	TRBJ1-2
ASSSPVGSYNEQF	13	TRBV27	.	TRBJ2-1
ASSLQGLYSGANVLT	15	TRBV5-4	.	TRBJ2-6
ASSLRSAGNEQF	12	TRBV7-2	.	TRBJ2-1
ASSWGEAF	8	TRBV12-3/TRBV12-4	.	TRBJ1-1
ASSPGGSGNQPQH	13	TRBV2	TRBD1	TRBJ1-5
ASSLGPAGSSGNTIY	15	TRBV5-1	.	TRBJ1-3